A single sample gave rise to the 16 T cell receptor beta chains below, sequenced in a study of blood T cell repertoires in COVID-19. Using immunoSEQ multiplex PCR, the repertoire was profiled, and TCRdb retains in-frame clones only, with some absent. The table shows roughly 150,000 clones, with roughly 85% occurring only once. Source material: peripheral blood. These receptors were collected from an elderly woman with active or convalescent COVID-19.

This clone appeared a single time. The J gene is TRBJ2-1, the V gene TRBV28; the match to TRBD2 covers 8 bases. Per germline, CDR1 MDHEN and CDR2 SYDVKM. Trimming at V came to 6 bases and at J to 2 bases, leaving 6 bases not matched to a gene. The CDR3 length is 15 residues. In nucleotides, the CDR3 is TGTGCCAGCAGCGATAGCGGGACCCCCTACAATGAGCAGTTCTTC. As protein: CASSDSGTPYNEQFF.

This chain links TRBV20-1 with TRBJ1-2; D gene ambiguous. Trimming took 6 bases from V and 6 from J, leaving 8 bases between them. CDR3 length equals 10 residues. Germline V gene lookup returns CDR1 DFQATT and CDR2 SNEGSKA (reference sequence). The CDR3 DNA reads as TGCAGTGCCACGGAGGATGGCTACACCTTC. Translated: CSATEDGYTF.

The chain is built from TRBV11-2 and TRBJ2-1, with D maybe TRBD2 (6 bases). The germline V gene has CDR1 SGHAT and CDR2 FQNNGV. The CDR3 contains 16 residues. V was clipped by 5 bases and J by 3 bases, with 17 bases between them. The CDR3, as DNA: TGTGCCAGCAGCACTAGCACGGGAGCAAGCTACAATGAGCAGTTCTTC. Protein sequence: CASSTSTGASYNEQFF.

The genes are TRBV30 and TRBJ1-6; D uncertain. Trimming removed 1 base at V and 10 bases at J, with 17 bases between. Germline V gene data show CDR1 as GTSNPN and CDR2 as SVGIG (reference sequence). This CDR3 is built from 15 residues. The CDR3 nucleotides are TGTGCCTGGAGTGGGGGAGACCAAATTGGATCACCCCTCCACTTT. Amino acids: CAWSGGDQIGSPLHF.

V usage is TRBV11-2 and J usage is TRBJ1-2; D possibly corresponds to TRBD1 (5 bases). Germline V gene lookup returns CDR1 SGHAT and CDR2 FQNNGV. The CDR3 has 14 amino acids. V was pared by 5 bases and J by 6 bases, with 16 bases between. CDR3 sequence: CASSPAGGRDGYTF. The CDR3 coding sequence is TGTGCCAGCAGCCCAGCCGGGGGGAGGGATGGCTACACCTTC.

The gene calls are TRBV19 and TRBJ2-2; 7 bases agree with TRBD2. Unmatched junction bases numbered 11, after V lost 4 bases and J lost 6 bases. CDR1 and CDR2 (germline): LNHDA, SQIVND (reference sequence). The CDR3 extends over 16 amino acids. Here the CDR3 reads CASSTRAGGGAGELFF. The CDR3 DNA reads TGTGCCAGTAGTACCCGCGCCGGCGGGGGAGCCGGGGAGCTGTTTTTT.

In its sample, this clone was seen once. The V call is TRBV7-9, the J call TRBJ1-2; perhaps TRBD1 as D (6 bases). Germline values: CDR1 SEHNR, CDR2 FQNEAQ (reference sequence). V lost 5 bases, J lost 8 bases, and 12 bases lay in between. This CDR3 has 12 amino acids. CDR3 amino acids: CASSTHDRGYTF. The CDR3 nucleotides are TGTGCCAGCAGCACACATGACAGGGGCTACACCTTC.

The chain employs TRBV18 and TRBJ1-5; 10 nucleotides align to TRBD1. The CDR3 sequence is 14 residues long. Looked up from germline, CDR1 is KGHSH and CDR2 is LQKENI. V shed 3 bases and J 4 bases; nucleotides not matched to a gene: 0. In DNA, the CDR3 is TGTGCCAGCTCACCGGACAGGGGGAATCAGCCCCAGCATTTT. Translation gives CASSPDRGNQPQHF.

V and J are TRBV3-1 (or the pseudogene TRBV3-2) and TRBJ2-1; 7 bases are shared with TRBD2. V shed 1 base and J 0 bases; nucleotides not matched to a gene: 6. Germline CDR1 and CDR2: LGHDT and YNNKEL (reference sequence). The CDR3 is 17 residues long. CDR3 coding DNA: TGTGCCAGCAGCCAAGTTACCGGGACTAACTCCTACAATGAGCAGTTCTTC. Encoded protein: CASSQVTGTNSYNEQFF.

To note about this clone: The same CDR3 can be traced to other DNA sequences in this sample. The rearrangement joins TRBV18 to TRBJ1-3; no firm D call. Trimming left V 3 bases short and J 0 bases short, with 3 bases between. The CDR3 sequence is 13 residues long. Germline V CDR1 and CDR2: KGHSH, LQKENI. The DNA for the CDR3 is TGTGCCAGCTCACCCAGCTCTGGAAACACCATATATTTT. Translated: CASSPSSGNTIYF. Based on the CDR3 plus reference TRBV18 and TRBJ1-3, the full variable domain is NAGVMQNPRHLVRRRGQEARLRCSPMKGHSHVYWYRQLPEEGLKFMVYLQKENIIDESGMPKERFSAEFPKEGPSILRIQQVVRGDSAAYFCASSPSSGNTIYFGEGSWLTVV.

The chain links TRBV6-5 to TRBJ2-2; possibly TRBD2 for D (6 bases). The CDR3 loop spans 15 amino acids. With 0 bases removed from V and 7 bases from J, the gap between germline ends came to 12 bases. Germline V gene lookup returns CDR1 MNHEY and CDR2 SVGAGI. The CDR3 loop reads CASSYSTGVGGELFF. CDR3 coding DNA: TGTGCCAGCAGTTACTCGACGGGGGTTGGCGGGGAGCTGTTTTTT.

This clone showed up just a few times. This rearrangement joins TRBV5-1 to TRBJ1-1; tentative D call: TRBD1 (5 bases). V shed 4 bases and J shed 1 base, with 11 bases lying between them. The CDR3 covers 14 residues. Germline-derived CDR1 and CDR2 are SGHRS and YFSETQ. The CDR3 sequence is CASSPITGNTEAFF. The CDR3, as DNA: TGCGCCAGCAGCCCAATTACAGGGAACACTGAAGCTTTCTTT.

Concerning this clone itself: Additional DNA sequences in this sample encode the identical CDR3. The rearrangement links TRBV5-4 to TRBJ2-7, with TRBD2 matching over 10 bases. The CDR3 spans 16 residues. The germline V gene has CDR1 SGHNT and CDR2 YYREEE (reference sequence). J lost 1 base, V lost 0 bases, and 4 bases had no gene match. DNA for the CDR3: TGTGCCAGCAGCTTGGGAGCTAGCGGGGGTTCCTACGAGCAGTACTTC. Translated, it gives CASSLGASGGSYEQYF.

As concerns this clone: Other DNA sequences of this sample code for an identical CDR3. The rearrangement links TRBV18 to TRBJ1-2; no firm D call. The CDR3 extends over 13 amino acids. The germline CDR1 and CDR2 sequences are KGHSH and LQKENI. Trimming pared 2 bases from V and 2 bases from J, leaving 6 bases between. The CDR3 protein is CASSPTGNYGYTF. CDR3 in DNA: TGTGCCAGCTCACCAACGGGGAACTATGGCTACACCTTC.

CDR3 sequence reads: CASSEQEKYSRGNTIYF. CDR3 bases: TGTGCCAGCAGTGAACAAGAGAAATATAGCCGAGGAAACACCATATATTTT. The gene calls are TRBV25-1 and TRBJ1-3, with D unresolved. The V and J ends lost 2 bases and 4 bases respectively, with 18 bases between them. Germline lookup yields CDR1 MGHDK and CDR2 SYGVNS. This CDR3 spans 17 amino acids.

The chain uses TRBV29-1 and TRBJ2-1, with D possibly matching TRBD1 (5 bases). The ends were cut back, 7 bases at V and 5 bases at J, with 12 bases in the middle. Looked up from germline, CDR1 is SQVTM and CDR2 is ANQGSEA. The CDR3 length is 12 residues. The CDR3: CSAQGTDNEQFF. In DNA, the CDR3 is TGCAGCGCCCAGGGAACGGACAATGAGCAGTTCTTC.